This entry features one TCR beta chain sequence. Its cognate antigen is unknown. The J segment lost 1 base and the V segment lost 1 base, leaving 7 bases of the junction unmatched. Germline V gene sequence: CDR1 SGHTA, CDR2 FQGNSA. The CDR3 consists of 17 residues. This sample is part of a study of shared clonotypes between healthy human individuals. The CD4+ fraction was divided into a CD45RA+ naive subset and a CD45RA-negative memory subset. Study-wide results and limits: Across subsets, estimated richness was generally greater for naive than for memory populations.

Profiled with immunoSEQ multiplex PCR; TCRdb holds only in-frame clones, not every one. This table has roughly 2.6 million clones, just over 90% appearing once. V usage is TRBV7-2 and J usage is TRBJ2-4; 7 nucleotides align to TRBD2. Material for sequencing was naive CD4+ T cells sorted from blood. As for subset: CD45RA+ positively selected. The TCR was taken from a young man in good health. The CDR3 DNA reads as TGTGCCAGCAGCTTAGAAAGTGCCGGGGGGGCCAAAAACATTCAGTACTTC. Translating it yields CASSLESAGGAKNIQYF.